The rows below give T cell receptor beta chains drawn from one sample of a study of T cells in Graves' hyperthyroidism and ophthalmopathy. TCRdb re-derived calls from the multiplex PCR reads in MiXCR, one entry per CDR3 protein. This sample has about 580,000 distinct CDR3 sequences, with approximately 44% found just once. Input material: peripheral blood or thyroid tissue (not recorded which). These TCRs come from a young woman with Graves' hyperthyroidism. The CDR3 runs from the conserved cysteine through the conserved F or W. A D gene is named only where the DNA matches it firmly. The size field is filled for only some rows; it gives once, few, many or a size class.

clone_size j_call v_call d_call cdr3_nt cdr3_aa
- TRBJ1-1 TRBV10-3 TRBD1 TGTGCCATCAGCCTGACAGGGGGCGCAGGGACTGAAGCTTTCTTT CAISLTGGAGTEAFF
- TRBJ2-6 TRBV29-1 TRBD1 TGCAGCGTTAGACAGGGGGCGAGCACCGGGGCCAACGTCCTGACTTTC CSVRQGASTGANVLTF
many TRBJ1-1 TRBV20-1 - TGCAGTGCTAGCGGGTACACGAACACTGAAGCTTTCTTT CSASGYTNTEAFF
- TRBJ1-5 TRBV12-3/TRBV12-4 - TGTGCCAGCAGTTTTTCAGGGGCTGGAAGTCAGCCCCAGCATTTT CASSFSGAGSQPQHF
many TRBJ1-2 TRBV19 TRBD1 TGTGCCAGTAGAGAAACCGGGACAGGGCTTTATGGCTACACCTTC CASRETGTGLYGYTF
many TRBJ1-1 TRBV3-1 TRBD1 TGTGCCAGCAGCCACCGGGACAGTAACACTGAAGCTTTCTTT CASSHRDSNTEAFF
few TRBJ1-1 TRBV29-1 TRBD1 TGCAGCGTACCGGGACAGGGGCAGATGAACACTGAAGCTTTCTTT CSVPGQGQMNTEAFF
- TRBJ2-3 TRBV20-1 TRBD2 TGCAGTGCTAGAGATGGCGGGAGGGCCCCCACAGATACGCAGTATTTT CSARDGGRAPTDTQYF
- TRBJ1-1 TRBV7-7 - TGTGCTAGCAGCCACCCGATCGGATGGAAGGCTTTCTTT CASSHPIGWKAFF
few TRBJ1-1 TRBV9 - TGTGCCAGCAGCCCACGGACAGTCTCTGAAGCTTTCTTT CASSPRTVSEAFF
many TRBJ1-1 TRBV10-3 - TGTGCCATCAGTGAGTCTTGGGAGGGAGAAGCTTTCTTT CAISESWEGEAFF
many TRBJ1-5 TRBV9 - TGTGCCAGCAGCGGACGATCGGGCAATCAGCCCCAGCATTTT CASSGRSGNQPQHF
many TRBJ2-5 TRBV24-1 - TGTGCCACCAGTGCTGGCTCGGGGCCGAAAGAGACCCAGTACTTC CATSAGSGPKETQYF
- TRBJ1-3 TRBV7-2 - TGTGCCAGCAGACCGACTAGCGGGACTCGGAACACCATATATTTT CASRPTSGTRNTIYF
many TRBJ2-2 TRBV4-2 - TGTGCCAGCAGCCAAGATACGAACACCGGGGAGCTGTTTTTT CASSQDTNTGELFF
- TRBJ1-2 TRBV15 - TGTGCCACCAGCGTTGCTCGGGATGGCTACACCTTC CATSVARDGYTF
once TRBJ1-4 TRBV2 - TGTGCCAACAGCGGGGGCAGGGTACCTAATGAAAAACTGTTTTTT CANSGGRVPNEKLFF
- TRBJ1-1 TRBV20-1 - TGCAGTGCCAGCAAGATGAACACTGAAGCTTTCTTT CSASKMNTEAFF
many TRBJ2-7 TRBV20-1 - TGCAGTGCTAGACCCGAGACAAAGTTCCCCTACGAGCAGTACTTC CSARPETKFPYEQYF
many TRBJ2-7 TRBV5-1 - TGCGCCAGCAGCTCCTTTCACCCAACTAACTACGAGCAGTACTTC CASSSFHPTNYEQYF
- TRBJ1-3 TRBV19 - TGTGCCAGCAGCCGACCATCGGGAGGAAACACCACATATTTT CASSRPSGGNTTYF
- TRBJ1-2 TRBV7-9 - TGTGCCAGCAGCTGTACCGGGAAACTCTATGGCTACACCTTC CASSCTGKLYGYTF
- TRBJ2-5 TRBV3-1 - TGTGCCAGCAGCCACTCGGGAGATGTAAAGACCCAGTACTTC CASSHSGDVKTQYF
once TRBJ1-1 TRBV7-2 TRBD1 TGTGTCAGCAGCTTTACGACAGGGATGAACACTGAAGCTTTCTTT CVSSFTTGMNTEAFF
once TRBJ1-2 TRBV19 TRBD1 TGTGCCAGTACCCCGACAGGGCGCTACACCTTC CASTPTGRYTF
many TRBJ1-4 TRBV20-1 - TGCAGTGCTAGAGCCGACAGTAGCCTTGCAACTAATGAAAAACTGTTTTTT CSARADSSLATNEKLFF
few TRBJ2-3 TRBV29-1 - TGCAGCGCCCGCCTAGGTTTTAGCACAGATACGCAGTATTTT CSARLGFSTDTQYF
many TRBJ2-2 TRBV9 TRBD2 TGTGCCAGCAGCGTAGTCCCGGGGGGACTAGCGATTAACACCGGGGAGCTGTTTTTT CASSVVPGGLAINTGELFF
many TRBJ2-5 TRBV20-1 TRBD2 TGCAGTGCTACTGGGACTAGCGGGACTCAAGAGACCCAGTACTTC CSATGTSGTQETQYF